This TCR beta chain emerged from a study of Ad26.COV2.S vaccination and SARS-CoV-2 variants (dated by TCRdb to 2020 to 2023). Background for the entire study: Donors in the vaccine arm were drawn from COV1001, a multicentre, randomized, double-blind, placebo-controlled phase I-IIa trial testing Ad26.COV2.S in healthy adults. Ad26.COV2.S was administered intramuscularly at 5 x 10^10 or 1 x 10^11 viral particles, either as a single shot or as two shots given 56 days apart. TCRbeta repertoire sequencing served as the tool for gauging how specific and how broad the SARS-CoV-2-reactive T cell receptors were following Ad26.COV2.S vaccination. Participants in the trial were split at random into five groups of five each, receiving low-dose or high-dose Ad26.COV2.S once or twice, or else placebo on both occasions. A total of approximately 30 samples were included in the TCR-sequenced set, comprising 19 Ad26.COV2.S vaccine recipients, 5 placebo recipients and 8 SARS-CoV-2 convalescent individuals. Blinding of investigators to trial group allocation was maintained during experiments and outcome assessment. Points the paper makes about the study in general: Higher spike-specific TCR breadth was observed in Ad26.COV2.S recipients than in placebo recipients (P = 0.0014). The study was not powered for comparison of responses between vaccine doses or regimens. Comparable non-spike TCR breadth was observed between vaccine and placebo recipients, consistent with only spike being contained in the vaccine. According to the authors, total T cell responses may have been underestimated by the TCR breadth and depth analyses. After vaccination, spike-specific CD8+ and CD4+ T cell responses were reported to show substantial breadth.

The immunoSEQ Assay was used to sequence TCRbeta CDR3 regions. After extraction, genomic DNA underwent amplification by bias-controlled multiplex PCR, followed by high-throughput sequencing. In the paper's pipeline: Collapsing and filtering of sequences were performed to quantify the absolute abundance of each unique TCRbeta CDR3 region. T cell fraction was estimated by normalizing TCRbeta template counts to usable DNA, which was measured by amplifying reference genes present in all nucleated cells. Repertoire TCRs were annotated as SARS-CoV-2-specific when V gene, CDR3 amino acid sequence and J gene were exactly matched to a known reactive TCR set. The reference SARS-CoV-2 TCR set came from MIRA and was filtered for enrichment in COVID-19-positive ImmuneCODE repertoires, removing public or cross-reactive TCRs. Using the MIRA antigens, annotated TCRs were further analysed by specific ORF or by position within an ORF. Breadth was defined as the number of annotated unique rearrangements divided by the total number of unique productive rearrangements, and depth was defined as the summed frequency of the annotated unique rearrangements. Two-sided Wilcoxon rank-sum tests were applied when comparing TCR breadth between groups. Held by TCRdb, this immuneACCESS table contains in-frame sequences only and omits some clones. Under half of the omission traces to an unresolved V gene where checked; the cause of the rest is unknown. From that table come the V and J calls and clone size; the DNA was used to work out D and trimming. The sample records roughly 460,000 clones, 80% to 90% of which are singletons. The ten largest clones capture 1.5% to 2% of the sample.

Interpreted using the paper, the treatment or condition label stands for: around 19 received Ad26.COV2.S at low or high dose, single or two shots; 5 received placebo; per-sample allocation not given. Repertoires of vaccine and placebo recipients were sequenced from samples collected on day 63 after the first injection. In Cohort 1b, around 25 adults aged 18-55 years were enrolled at a single site in Boston, USA, between 29 July and 7 August 2020. Ad26.COV2.S was a replication-incompetent adenovirus type 26 vector expressing a prefusion-stabilized SARS-CoV-2 spike protein from the original Wuhan strain. Notes on this clone: The antigen this receptor binds is unknown. Base qualities are not recorded, but no much larger clone differs from it by a single base.

A distance of 11 bases separates the germline ends of V and J, which lose 2 bases and 5 bases respectively. CDR1 GTSNPN and CDR2 SVGIG were looked up in the germline V gene (reference sequence). Reading from cysteine to phenylalanine, the CDR3 counts 13 amino acids. Only the CDR3 region is kept as DNA, spanning 39 bases read in frame from base 1. The clonotype comes from a person aged 18-60 years who received the Ad26.COV2.S COVID-19 vaccine or a placebo. This sequence uses TRBV30 and TRBJ2-3; 6 matching bases give a weak D call of TRBD2. The source was peripheral blood, collected in a trial of Ad26.COV2.S vaccine versus placebo. CDR3 protein: CAWSLGRRDTQYF. The DNA reads TGTGCCTGGAGTCTCGGGAGACGAGATACGCAGTATTTT. Here the CDR3 is joined to the reference TRBV30 and TRBJ2-3 genes, and the full variable domain is: SQTIHQWPATLVQPVGSPLSLECTVEGTSNPNLYWYRQAAGRGLQLLFYSVGIGQISSEVPQNLSASRPQDRQFILSSKKLLLSDSGFYLCAWSLGRRDTQYFGPGTRLTVL.